This T cell receptor (beta chain) was sequenced for a study of cytomegalovirus exposure and HLA in healthy donors. Use of 60 Vbeta and 13 Jbeta primers characterized the PCR. Sequencing used immunoSEQ multiplex PCR; TCRdb keeps in-frame clones, though not all of them. The data show some 90,000 clones, 76% seen once. This CDR3 has 14 amino acids. Per germline, CDR1 MDHEN and CDR2 SYDVKM. V lost 6 bases to trimming and J lost 3 bases, with 15 bases between them. Input material: PBMCs. This clonotype originated in a man between 40 and 49 years old in good health and CMV-seronegative. This chain joins TRBV28 and TRBJ2-7, with D maybe TRBD1 (5 bases). DNA of the CDR3: TGTGCCAGCAGGAAGACAGCGAGTAGCTACGAGCAGTACTTC. Its protein is CASRKTASSYEQYF.